This TCR beta chain was found in a study of cytotoxic CD8 clonotypes in ibrutinib-treated CLL. The assay was immunoSEQ multiplex PCR, and TCRdb's table has in-frame clones only and misses some. The sample lists more than 55,000 clones; approximately 71% were seen once. The germline V gene has CDR1 SGHVS and CDR2 FQNEAQ. This CDR3 comprises 15 residues. Germline trimming cut 5 bases from V and 4 bases from J; bases unmatched to any gene: 8. This chain links TRBV7-8 with TRBJ1-3, with 7 bases aligning to TRBD1. This sequence originates from a human donor with chronic lymphocytic leukemia. This material consisted of PBMCs, taken after 12 months of ibrutinib treatment. This CDR3 is CASSPQGQLGNTIYF. As DNA, the CDR3 is TGTGCCAGCAGCCCCCAGGGACAGTTAGGAAACACCATATATTTT.